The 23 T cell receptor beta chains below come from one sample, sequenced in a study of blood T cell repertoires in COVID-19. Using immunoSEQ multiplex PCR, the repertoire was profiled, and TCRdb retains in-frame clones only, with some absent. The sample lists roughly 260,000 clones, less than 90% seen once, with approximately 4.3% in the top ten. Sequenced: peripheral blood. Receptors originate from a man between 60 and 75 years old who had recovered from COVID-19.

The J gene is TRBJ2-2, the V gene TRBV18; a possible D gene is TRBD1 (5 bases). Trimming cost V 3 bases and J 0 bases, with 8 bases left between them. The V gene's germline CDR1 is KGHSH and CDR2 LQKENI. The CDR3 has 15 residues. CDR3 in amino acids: CASSPGAPNTGELFF. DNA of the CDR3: TGTGCCAGCTCACCTGGGGCTCCGAACACCGGGGAGCTGTTTTTT.

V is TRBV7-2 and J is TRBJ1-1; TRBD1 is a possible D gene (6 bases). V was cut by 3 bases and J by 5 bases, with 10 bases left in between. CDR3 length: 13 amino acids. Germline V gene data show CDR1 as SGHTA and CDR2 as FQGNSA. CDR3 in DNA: TGTGCCAGCAGCTTCCAACAGGGAACTGAAGCTTTCTTT. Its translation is CASSFQQGTEAFF.

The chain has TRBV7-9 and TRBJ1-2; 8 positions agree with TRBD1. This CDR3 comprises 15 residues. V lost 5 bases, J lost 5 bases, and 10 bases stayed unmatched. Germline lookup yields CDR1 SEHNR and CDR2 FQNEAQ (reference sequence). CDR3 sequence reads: CASSPPTGVWYGYTF. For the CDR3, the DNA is TGTGCCAGCAGCCCCCCGACAGGGGTATGGTATGGCTACACCTTC.

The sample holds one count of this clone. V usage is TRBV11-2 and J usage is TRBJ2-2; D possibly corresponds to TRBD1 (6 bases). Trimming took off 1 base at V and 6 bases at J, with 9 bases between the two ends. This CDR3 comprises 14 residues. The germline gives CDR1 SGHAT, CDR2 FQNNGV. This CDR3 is CASSLGDTAGELFF. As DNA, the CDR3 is TGTGCCAGCAGCTTAGGGGACACGGCCGGGGAGCTGTTTTTT. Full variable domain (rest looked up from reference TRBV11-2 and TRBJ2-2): EAGVAQSPRYKIIEKRQSVAFWCNPISGHATLYWYQQILGQGPKLLIQFQNNGVVDDSQLPKDRFSAERLKGVDSTLKIQPAKLEDSAVYLCASSLGDTAGELFFGEGSRLTVL.

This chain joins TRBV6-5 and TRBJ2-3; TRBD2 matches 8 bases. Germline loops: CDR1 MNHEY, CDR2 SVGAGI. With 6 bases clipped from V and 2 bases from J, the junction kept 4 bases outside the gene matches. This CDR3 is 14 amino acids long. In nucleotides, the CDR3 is TGTGCCAGCAGAAGTAGCGGGGTCACAGATACGCAGTATTTT. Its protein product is CASRSSGVTDTQYF.

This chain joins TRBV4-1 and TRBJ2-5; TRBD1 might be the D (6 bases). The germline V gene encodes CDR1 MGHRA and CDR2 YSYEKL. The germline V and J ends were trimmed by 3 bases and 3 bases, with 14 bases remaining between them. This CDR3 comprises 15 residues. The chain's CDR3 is CASSHPSRGEETQYF. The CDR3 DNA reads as TGCGCCAGCAGCCATCCAAGCAGGGGAGAAGAGACCCAGTACTTC.

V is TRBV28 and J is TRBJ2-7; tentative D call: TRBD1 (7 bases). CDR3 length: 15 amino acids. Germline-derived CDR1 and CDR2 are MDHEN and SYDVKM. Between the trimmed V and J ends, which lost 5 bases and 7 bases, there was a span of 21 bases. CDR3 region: CASSVPARGAREQYF. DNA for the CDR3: TGTGCCAGCAGTGTTCCAGCCAGGGGGGCGCGAGAGCAGTACTTC.

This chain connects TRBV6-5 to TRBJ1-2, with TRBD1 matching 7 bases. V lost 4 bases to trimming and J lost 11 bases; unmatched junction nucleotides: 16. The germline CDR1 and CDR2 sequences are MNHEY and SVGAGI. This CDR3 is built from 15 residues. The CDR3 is CASSSWGLGTVGYTF. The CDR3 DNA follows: TGTGCCAGCAGTTCATGGGGTTTAGGGACAGTAGGTTACACCTTC.

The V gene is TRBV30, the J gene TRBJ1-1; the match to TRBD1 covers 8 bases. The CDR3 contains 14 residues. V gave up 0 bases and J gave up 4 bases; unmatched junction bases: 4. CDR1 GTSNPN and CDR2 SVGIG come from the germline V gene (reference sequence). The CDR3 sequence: CAWSVTGGTTEAFF. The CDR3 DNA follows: TGTGCCTGGAGTGTAACAGGGGGGACCACTGAAGCTTTCTTT.

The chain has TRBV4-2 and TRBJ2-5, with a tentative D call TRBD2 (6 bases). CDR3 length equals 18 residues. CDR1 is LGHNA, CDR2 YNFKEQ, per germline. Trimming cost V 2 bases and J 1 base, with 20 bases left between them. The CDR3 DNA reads TGTGCCAGCAGCCAATCCGGGCGGGGCAAAGGGTCCCAAGAGACCCAGTACTTC. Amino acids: CASSQSGRGKGSQETQYF.

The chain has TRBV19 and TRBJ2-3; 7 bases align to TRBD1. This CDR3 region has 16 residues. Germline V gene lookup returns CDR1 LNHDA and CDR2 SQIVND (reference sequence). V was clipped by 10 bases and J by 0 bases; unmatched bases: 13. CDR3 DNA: TGTGCCACCAGGCTCACAGGGGCCGCTAGCACAGATACGCAGTATTTT. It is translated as CATRLTGAASTDTQYF.

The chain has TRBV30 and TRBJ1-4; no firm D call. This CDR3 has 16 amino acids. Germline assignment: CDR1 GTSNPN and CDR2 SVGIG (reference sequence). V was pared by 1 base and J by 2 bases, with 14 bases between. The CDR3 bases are TGTGCCTGGAGTGGGATGGTTCTGGGCACTAATGAAAAACTGTTTTTT. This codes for CAWSGMVLGTNEKLFF.

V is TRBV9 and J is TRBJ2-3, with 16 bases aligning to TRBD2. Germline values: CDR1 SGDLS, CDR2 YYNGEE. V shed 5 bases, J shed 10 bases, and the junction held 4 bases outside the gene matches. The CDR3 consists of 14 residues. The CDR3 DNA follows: TGTGCCAGCAGTGGGACTAGCGGGGGGGTTCCGCAGTATTTT. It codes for CASSGTSGGVPQYF.

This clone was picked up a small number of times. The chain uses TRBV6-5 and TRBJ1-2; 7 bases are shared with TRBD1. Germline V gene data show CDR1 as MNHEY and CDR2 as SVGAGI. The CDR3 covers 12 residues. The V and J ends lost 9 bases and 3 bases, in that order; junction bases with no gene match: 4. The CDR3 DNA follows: TGTGCCAGGAGACAGGGCGACTATGGCTACACCTTC. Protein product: CARRQGDYGYTF.

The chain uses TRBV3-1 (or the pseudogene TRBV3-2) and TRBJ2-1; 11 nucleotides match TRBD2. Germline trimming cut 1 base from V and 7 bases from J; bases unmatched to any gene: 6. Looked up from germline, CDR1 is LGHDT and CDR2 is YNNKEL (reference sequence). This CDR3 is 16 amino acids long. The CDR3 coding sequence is TGTGCCAGCAGCCAAGTTAGCGGGGGGGCCTTAAATGAGCAGTTCTTC. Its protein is CASSQVSGGALNEQFF.

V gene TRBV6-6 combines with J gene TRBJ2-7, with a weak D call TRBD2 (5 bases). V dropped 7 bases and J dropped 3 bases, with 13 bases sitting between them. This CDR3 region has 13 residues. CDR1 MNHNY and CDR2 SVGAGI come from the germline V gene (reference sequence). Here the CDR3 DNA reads TGTGCCAGCAACAAACTAGAGGGCTACGAGCAGTACTTC. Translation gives CASNKLEGYEQYF.

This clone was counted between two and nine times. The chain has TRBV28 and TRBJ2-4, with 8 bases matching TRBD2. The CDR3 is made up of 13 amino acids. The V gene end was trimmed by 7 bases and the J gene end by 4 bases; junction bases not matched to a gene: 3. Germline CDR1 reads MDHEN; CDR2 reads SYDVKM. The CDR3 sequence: CASISGEKNIQYF. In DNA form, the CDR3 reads TGTGCCAGCATTAGCGGGGAGAAAAACATTCAGTACTTC.

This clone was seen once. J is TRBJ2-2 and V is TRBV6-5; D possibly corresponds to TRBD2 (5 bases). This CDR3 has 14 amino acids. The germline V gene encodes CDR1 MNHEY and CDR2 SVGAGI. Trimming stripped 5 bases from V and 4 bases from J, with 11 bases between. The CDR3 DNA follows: TGTGCCAGCAGTCGGGTGGGGAGCACCGGGGAGCTGTTTTTT. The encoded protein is CASSRVGSTGELFF.

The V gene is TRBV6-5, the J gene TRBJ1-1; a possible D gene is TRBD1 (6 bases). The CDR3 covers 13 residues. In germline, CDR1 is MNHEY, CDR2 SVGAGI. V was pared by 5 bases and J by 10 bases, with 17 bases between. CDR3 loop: CASSTNRAGRAFF. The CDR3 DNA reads TGTGCCAGCAGTACCAACAGGGCAGGGCGAGCTTTCTTT.

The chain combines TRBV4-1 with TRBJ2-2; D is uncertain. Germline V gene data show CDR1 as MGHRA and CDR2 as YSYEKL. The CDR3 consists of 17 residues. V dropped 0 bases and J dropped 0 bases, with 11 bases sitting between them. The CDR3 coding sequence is TGCGCCAGCAGCCAAGATCATGACACCGCGAACACCGGGGAGCTGTTTTTT. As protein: CASSQDHDTANTGELFF.

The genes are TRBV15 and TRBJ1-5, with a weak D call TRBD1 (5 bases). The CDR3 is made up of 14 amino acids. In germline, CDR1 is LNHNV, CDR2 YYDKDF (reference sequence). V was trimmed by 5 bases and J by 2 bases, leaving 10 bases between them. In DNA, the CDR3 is TGTGCCACCAGCGTGGGGGAGGGCAATCAGCCCCAGCATTTT. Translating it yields CATSVGEGNQPQHF.

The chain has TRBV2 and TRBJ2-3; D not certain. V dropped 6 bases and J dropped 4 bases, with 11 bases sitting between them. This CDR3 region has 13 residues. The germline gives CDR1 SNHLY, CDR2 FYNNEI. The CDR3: CASRILVSDTQYF. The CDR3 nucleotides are TGTGCCAGCAGGATCTTAGTATCAGATACGCAGTATTTT.

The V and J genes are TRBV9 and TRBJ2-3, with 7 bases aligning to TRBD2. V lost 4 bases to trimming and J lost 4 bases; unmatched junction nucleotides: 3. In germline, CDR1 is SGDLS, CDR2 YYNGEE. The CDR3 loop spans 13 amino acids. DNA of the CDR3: TGTGCCAGCAGCCCCAGCGGGGCAGATACGCAGTATTTT. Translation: CASSPSGADTQYF.